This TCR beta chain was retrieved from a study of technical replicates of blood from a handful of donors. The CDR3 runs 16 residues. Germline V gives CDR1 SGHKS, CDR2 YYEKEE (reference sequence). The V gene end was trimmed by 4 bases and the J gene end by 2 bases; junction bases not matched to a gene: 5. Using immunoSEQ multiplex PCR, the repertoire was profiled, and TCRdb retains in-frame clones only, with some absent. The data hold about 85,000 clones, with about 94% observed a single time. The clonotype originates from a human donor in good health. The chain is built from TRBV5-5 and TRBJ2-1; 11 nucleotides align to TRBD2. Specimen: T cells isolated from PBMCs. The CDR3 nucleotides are TGTGCCAGCAGCCGAACGGGACTAGCGGCCTACAATGAGCAGTTCTTC. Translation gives CASSRTGLAAYNEQFF.